The sample holds many counts of the clone carrying this TCR beta chain. The CDR3 runs to 14 residues. The germline V gene encodes CDR1 ENHRY and CDR2 SYGVKD. V gave up 5 bases and J gave up 7 bases; unmatched junction bases: 6. This record comes from a study of blood T cells in healthy people across ages. There were healthy Caucasian individuals from Russia, aged about 6 to 90, serving as donors. Through a sample-barcoded 5' primer and a J-beta primer mix, a second PCR was run for about 6 to 11 cycles. TCRdb recomputed calls from the 5' RACE reads with MiXCR, one row per CDR3 protein. The sample carries about 570,000 distinct CDR3 sequences, roughly a quarter recorded once. These data also formed part of another study, on T cells of mothers and their children. As that report states: The second PCR used the M1S primer, and this primer added sample barcodes and 2-4 random nucleotides. A slight, non-significant increase in overlap was found for related mother-child pairs relative to unrelated pairs.

This clonotype originated in a boy aged 2-15 years in good health. Sequenced: blood. This sequence joins TRBV10-3 and TRBJ2-2; TRBD1 matches 8 bases. The CDR3 DNA follows: TGTGCCATCAGTCCTGGGACAGGTAGCGGGGAGCTGTTTTTT. It specifies CAISPGTGSGELFF.